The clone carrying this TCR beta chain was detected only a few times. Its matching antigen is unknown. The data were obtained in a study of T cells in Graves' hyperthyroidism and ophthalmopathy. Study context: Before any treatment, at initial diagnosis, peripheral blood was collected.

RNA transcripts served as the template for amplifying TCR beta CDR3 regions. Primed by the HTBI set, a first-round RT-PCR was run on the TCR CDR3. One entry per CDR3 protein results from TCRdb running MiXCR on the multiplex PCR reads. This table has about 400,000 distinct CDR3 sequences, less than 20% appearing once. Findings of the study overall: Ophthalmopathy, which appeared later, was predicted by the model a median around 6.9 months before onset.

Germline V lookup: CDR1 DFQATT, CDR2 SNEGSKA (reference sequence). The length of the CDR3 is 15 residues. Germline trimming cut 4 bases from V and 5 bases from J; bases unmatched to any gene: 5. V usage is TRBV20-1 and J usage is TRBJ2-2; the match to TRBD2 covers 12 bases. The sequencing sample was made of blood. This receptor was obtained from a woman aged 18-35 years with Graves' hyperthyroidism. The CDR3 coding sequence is TGCAGTGCTAAGACTAGCGGGAGTAGGACCGGGGAGCTGTTTTTT. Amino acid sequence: CSAKTSGSRTGELFF.